This T cell receptor beta chain emerged from a study of blood T cells in healthy people across ages. Study-wide points: The diversity estimates, figures obtained from one million T cells, were considered underestimates. Both higher diversity and more naive CD4+ cells marked long-lived donors when set against aged donors.

V lost 7 bases and J lost 0; bases outside the gene matches: 8. Germline loops: CDR1 SGHAT, CDR2 FQNNGV. There are 16 residues in the CDR3. This clonotype appeared a single time. Antigen: not known. Using a J-beta primer mix together with a sample-barcoded 5' primer, a second PCR was run for 7 to 11 cycles. All cDNA molecules were each tagged by a template-switch adaptor with 12 random nucleotides. TCRdb called the 5' RACE reads again in MiXCR, with one record for every CDR3 protein. The sample yields over a million distinct CDR3 sequences, approximately 42% seen once. The donors, aged roughly 6 to 95, were healthy Caucasians from Russia.

This receptor was identified in a woman aged 18-29 years in good health. Sequencing input: blood. The chain couples TRBV11-2 to TRBJ2-7; 11 bases align to TRBD2. CDR3 amino acids: CASTLMTSGTSYEQYF. In DNA, the CDR3 is TGTGCCAGCACCCTTATGACTAGCGGGACCTCCTACGAGCAGTACTTC.